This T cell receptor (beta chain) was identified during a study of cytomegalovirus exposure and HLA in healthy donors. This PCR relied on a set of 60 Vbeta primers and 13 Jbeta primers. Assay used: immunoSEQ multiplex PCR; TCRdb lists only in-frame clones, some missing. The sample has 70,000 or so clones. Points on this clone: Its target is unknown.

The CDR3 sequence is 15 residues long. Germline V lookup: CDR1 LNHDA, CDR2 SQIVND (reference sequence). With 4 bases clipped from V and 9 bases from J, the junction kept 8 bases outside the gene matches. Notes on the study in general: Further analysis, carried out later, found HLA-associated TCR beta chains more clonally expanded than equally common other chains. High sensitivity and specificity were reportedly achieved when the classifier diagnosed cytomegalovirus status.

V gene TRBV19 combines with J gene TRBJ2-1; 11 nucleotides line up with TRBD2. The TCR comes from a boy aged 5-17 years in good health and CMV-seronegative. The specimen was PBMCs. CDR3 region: CASSTPLAGVGEQFF. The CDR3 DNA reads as TGTGCCAGTAGTACCCCACTAGCGGGAGTTGGTGAGCAGTTCTTC.